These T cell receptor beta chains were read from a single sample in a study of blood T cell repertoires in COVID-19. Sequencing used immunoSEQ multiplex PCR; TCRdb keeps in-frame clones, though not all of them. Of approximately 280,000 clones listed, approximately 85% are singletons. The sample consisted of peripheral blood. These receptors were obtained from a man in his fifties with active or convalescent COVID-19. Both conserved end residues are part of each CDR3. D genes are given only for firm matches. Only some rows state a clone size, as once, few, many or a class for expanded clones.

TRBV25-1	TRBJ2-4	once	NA	TGTGCCAGCAGTGAAACAGGTCCCAAAAACATTCAGTACTTC	CASSETGPKNIQYF
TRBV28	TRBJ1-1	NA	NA	TGTGCCAGCAGTCTCAGCGGGGCCACTGAAGCTTTCTTT	CASSLSGATEAFF
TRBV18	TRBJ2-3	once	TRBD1	TGTGCCAGCTCACCTCAACAGGGGTTGGATACGCAGTATTTT	CASSPQQGLDTQYF
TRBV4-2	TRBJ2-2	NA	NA	TGTGCCAGCAGCCTAAGCCCCGGGGCCGGGGAGCTGTTTTTT	CASSLSPGAGELFF
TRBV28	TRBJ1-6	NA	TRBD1	TGTGCCAGCAGTTGGGACAGGGATAATTCACCCCTCCACTTT	CASSWDRDNSPLHF
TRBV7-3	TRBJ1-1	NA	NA	TGTGCCAGCAGCTCTCTAACAGGGTTCATGAACACTGAAGCTTTCTTT	CASSSLTGFMNTEAFF
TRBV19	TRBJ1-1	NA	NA	TGTGCCAGTCTATCGAGGCAACCATCTGAAGCTTTCTTT	CASLSRQPSEAFF
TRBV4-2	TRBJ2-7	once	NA	TGTGCCAGCAGCAAAAGCGGGACAGGCGCCCACGAGCAGTACTTC	CASSKSGTGAHEQYF
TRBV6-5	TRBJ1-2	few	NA	TGTGCCAGCAGTCCCCAGGACGGAGGGTCATGGAGCTACACCTTC	CASSPQDGGSWSYTF
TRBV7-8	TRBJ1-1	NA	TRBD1	TGTGCCAGCAAGACTAGGACAGGCCCAGAAGCTTTCTTT	CASKTRTGPEAFF
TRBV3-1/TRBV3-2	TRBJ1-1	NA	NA	TGTGCCAGCAGCCAAGATACAGGAGCTTTCTTT	CASSQDTGAFF
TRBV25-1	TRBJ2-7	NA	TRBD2	TGTGCCAGCAGTCCAGTTTCGGGGGGGGCCTACGAGCAGTACTTC	CASSPVSGGAYEQYF
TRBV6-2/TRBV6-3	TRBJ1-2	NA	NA	TGTGCCAGCAGTTACTCAGGCAACACAGGAGGCTACACCTTC	CASSYSGNTGGYTF
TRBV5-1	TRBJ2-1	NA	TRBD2	TGCGCCAGCAGCTTGGTAGCGGGAAGCAGTGAGCAGTTCTTC	CASSLVAGSSEQFF
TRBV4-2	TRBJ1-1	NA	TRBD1	TGTGCCAGCAGCCAAGGGGGGACCAGGGGGCCTGAAGCTTTCTTT	CASSQGGTRGPEAFF
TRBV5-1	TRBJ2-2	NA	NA	TGCGCCAGCAGCCCCGCGGGGATGAACACCGGGGAGCTGTTTTTT	CASSPAGMNTGELFF
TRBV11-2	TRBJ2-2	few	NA	TGTGCCAGCAGCTTAAATTCGGTCACCGGGGAGCTGTTTTTT	CASSLNSVTGELFF
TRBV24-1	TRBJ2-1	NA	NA	TGTGCCACCAGTGACTTGCAGGACAATGAGCAGTTCTTC	CATSDLQDNEQFF
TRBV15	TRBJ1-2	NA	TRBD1	TGTGCCACCAGCATGGACAGGGTCTATGGCTACACCTTC	CATSMDRVYGYTF
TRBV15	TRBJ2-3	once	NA	TGTGCCACCAGCAGAGAGAAATTCGGGGCAGATACGCAGTATTTT	CATSREKFGADTQYF
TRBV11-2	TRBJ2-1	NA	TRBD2	TGTGCCAGCAGCCCATGGTTCGGACTAGCGGGTCCTAATGAGCAGTTCTTC	CASSPWFGLAGPNEQFF
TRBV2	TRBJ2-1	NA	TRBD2	TGTGCCAGCAGACTCACCGGGACTAGCAATGAGCAGTTCTTC	CASRLTGTSNEQFF
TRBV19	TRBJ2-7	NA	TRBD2	TGTGCCAGCAAACTAGCGGCAGAAACCTACGAGCAGTACTTC	CASKLAAETYEQYF
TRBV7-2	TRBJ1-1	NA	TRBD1	TGTGCCAGCGGAGACAGGGGGGGAGTGACTGAAGCTTTCTTT	CASGDRGGVTEAFF
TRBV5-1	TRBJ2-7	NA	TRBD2	TGCGCCAGCTCACTAGCGGGAGGTTCCTCCTACGAGCAGTACTTC	CASSLAGGSSYEQYF
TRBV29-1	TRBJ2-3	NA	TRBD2	TGCAGCGTTGTACTCCCTTTAGCGGGGCCTAGCACAGATACGCAGTATTTT	CSVVLPLAGPSTDTQYF
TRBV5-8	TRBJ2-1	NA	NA	TGTGCCACCCCGCCCAATGCGGAGGATGAGCAGTTCTTC	CATPPNAEDEQFF
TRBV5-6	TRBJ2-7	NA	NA	TGTGCCAGCAGCTTGGACAGGGACTACGAGCAGTACTTC	CASSLDRDYEQYF
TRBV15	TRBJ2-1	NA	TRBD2	TGTGCCACCAGCGGGCGAGGGAGCGGGAGATACAATGAGCAGTTCTTC	CATSGRGSGRYNEQFF
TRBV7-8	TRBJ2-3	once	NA	TGTGCCAGCAGGGCTCTAGAAATTAGCACAGATACGCAGTATTTT	CASRALEISTDTQYF
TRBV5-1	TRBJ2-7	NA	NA	TGCGCCAGCAGTCAAAGTCGACATTCTCGAGCCTACGAGCAGTACTTC	CASSQSRHSRAYEQYF
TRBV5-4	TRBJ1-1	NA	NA	TGTGCCAGCAGCTTTTCGTTGAACACTGAAGCTTTCTTT	CASSFSLNTEAFF
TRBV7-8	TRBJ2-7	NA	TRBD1	TGTGCCAGCAGCTTAATCCCAGGGGGCTCCTACGAGCAGTACTTC	CASSLIPGGSYEQYF
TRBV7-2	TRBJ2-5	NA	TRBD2	TGTGCCAGCAGCTTTACCCTAGCGGGGGGGGAGACCCAGTACTTC	CASSFTLAGGETQYF
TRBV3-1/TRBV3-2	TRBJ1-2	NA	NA	TGTGCCAGCAGCCGGCCGGGAGATGGCTACACCTTC	CASSRPGDGYTF
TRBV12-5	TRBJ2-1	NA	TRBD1	TGTGCTAGTGGTCCTGGGACAGGGGCCTCCTACAATGAGCAGTTCTTC	CASGPGTGASYNEQFF
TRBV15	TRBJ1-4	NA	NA	TGTGCCACCAGCCCCCTTTGGACTGAAAGGGCGCTAGGTGAAAAACTGTTTTTT	CATSPLWTERALGEKLFF
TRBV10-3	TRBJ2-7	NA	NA	TGTGCCATCAGGGCAGCGGAAAGCTCCTACGAGCAGTACTTC	CAIRAAESSYEQYF
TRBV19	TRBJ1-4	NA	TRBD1	TGTGCCAGTAGTGCGCACGTTTGGACAGGGGAGGGGAATGAAAAACTGTTTTTT	CASSAHVWTGEGNEKLFF
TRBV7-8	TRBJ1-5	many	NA	TGTGCCAGCAGCTTAGTGCGCTCAATGAGCAATCAGCCCCAGCATTTT	CASSLVRSMSNQPQHF
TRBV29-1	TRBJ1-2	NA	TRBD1	TGCAGCGTCACCCGCGGGACAGGGGGCCTCTATGGCTACACCTTC	CSVTRGTGGLYGYTF
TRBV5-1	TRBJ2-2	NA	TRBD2	TGCGCCAGCAGCTTGGAGCGGGGTAGCACCGGGGAGCTGTTTTTT	CASSLERGSTGELFF
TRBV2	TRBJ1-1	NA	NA	TGTGCCAGCAGAACCGGGAGGAACACTGAAGCTTTCTTT	CASRTGRNTEAFF
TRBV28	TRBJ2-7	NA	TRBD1	TGTGCCAGCAAGGGACAGATCTACGAGCAGTACTTC	CASKGQIYEQYF
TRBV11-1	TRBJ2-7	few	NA	TGTGCCAGCAGCCCGGGAGAGGGGAGCTACGAGCAGTACTTC	CASSPGEGSYEQYF
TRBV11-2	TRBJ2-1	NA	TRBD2	TGTGCCAGCAGCCAGGGACTAGCGGGAGTATATGAGCAGTTCTTC	CASSQGLAGVYEQFF
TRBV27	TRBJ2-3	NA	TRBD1	TGTGCCAGCAGTCTCCGGGACAGGGTAGAAGATACGCAGTATTTT	CASSLRDRVEDTQYF